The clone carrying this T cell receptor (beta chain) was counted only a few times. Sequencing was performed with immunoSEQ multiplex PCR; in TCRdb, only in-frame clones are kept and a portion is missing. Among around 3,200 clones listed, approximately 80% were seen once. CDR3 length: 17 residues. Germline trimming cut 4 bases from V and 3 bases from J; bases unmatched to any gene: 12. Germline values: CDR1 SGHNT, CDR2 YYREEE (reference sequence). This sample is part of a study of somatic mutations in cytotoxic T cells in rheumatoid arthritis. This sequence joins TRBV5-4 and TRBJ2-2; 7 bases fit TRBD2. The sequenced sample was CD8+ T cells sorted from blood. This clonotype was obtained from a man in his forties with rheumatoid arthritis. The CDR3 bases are TGTGCCAGCAGCCGACCCGGACTAGTAAGGGACACCGGGGAGCTGTTTTTT. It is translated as CASSRPGLVRDTGELFF.